Shown below are 27 T cell receptor beta chains from a single sample sequenced in a study of somatic mutations in cytotoxic T cells in rheumatoid arthritis. TCRdb's copy holds only in-frame clones and misses some; the assay was immunoSEQ multiplex PCR. The sample lists a few thousand clones; 70% to 85% were seen once. The sample was CD8+ T cells sorted from blood. These receptors originate from an adult with rheumatoid arthritis.

This chain uses TRBV12-5 with TRBJ2-7, with 9 bases that match TRBD1. After removal of 6 bases from V and 3 bases from J, the junction contained 3 bases not matched to a gene. CDR1 and CDR2 (germline): LGHNT, FRNRAP. This CDR3 has 13 residues. The CDR3 DNA is TGTGCTAGTGGGGGGACAGGGAGCTACGAGCAGTACTTC. Its translation is CASGGTGSYEQYF.

This clone turned up a few times. The chain employs TRBV4-2 and TRBJ1-1; no definite D call. The CDR3 runs to 18 residues. The V gene's germline CDR1 is LGHNA and CDR2 YNFKEQ. Trimming pared 0 bases from V and 0 bases from J, leaving 17 bases between. The CDR3, as DNA: TGTGCCAGCAGCCAAGATCCCGGCCAGGATTTGATGAACACTGAAGCTTTCTTT. It codes for CASSQDPGQDLMNTEAFF.

This clone was seen only once. At one of its ends the junction is not consistent with the germline gene, which may arise from a read error. The rearrangement links TRBV11-3 to TRBJ2-3; 8 bases are a match to TRBD1. This CDR3 has 17 residues. Germline loops: CDR1 SGHNT, CDR2 YENEEA. The DNA for the CDR3 is TGTGCCACCAGCCAACCCCTCCAGGGGGCGAACACAGATACGCAGTATTTT. Amino acids: CATSQPLQGANTDTQYF.

This clone showed up just a few times. The chain carries TRBV7-6 and TRBJ1-1; D is unresolved. V lost 1 base to trimming and J lost 3 bases, with 6 bases between them. Germline V gene sequence: CDR1 SGHVS, CDR2 FNYEAQ. The CDR3 loop spans 13 amino acids. The CDR3 protein is CASSLDSYTEAFF. In nucleotides, the CDR3 is TGTGCCAGCAGCTTAGACAGCTACACTGAAGCTTTCTTT.

The chain carries TRBV5-6 and TRBJ1-4; tentatively, D is TRBD1 (5 bases). V lost 0 bases to trimming and J lost 6 bases, with 12 bases between them. This CDR3 is built from 15 residues. Germline CDR1 and CDR2: SGHDT and YYEEEE. The CDR3 region has the DNA TGTGCCAGCAGCTTGGCAGGGACGGGGGATGAAAAACTGTTTTTT. Translated: CASSLAGTGDEKLFF.

V gene TRBV6-1 combines with J gene TRBJ2-5, with D unresolved. Germline V gene sequence: CDR1 MNHNS, CDR2 SASEGT. With 6 bases removed from V and 5 bases from J, the gap between germline ends came to 7 bases. This CDR3 has 11 amino acids. The CDR3, as DNA: TGTGCCAGCAGCCTAGGGGAGACCCAGTACTTC. This codes for CASSLGETQYF.

The J gene is TRBJ1-3, the V gene TRBV7-6; D uncertain. The germline V gene has CDR1 SGHVS and CDR2 FNYEAQ. V lost 5 bases and J 6 bases, leaving 11 bases between the germline ends. The CDR3 runs 13 residues. The CDR3 sequence is CASSGGSKNTIYF. The CDR3, as DNA: TGTGCCAGCAGCGGTGGTTCCAAAAACACCATATATTTT.

V is TRBV27 and J is TRBJ2-5, with 8 bases aligning to TRBD1. The J segment lost 4 bases and the V segment lost 0 bases, leaving 7 bases of the junction unmatched. Germline values: CDR1 MNHEY, CDR2 SMNVEV (reference sequence). The CDR3 covers 16 residues. The CDR3, as DNA: TGTGCCAGCAGTTTATCGGGGACAGGTACAGGAGAGACCCAGTACTTC. It codes for CASSLSGTGTGETQYF.

This sequence joins TRBV7-9 and TRBJ1-2; the D is unclear. The germline V gene encodes CDR1 SEHNR and CDR2 FQNEAQ (reference sequence). The CDR3 runs to 14 residues. Trimming pared 1 base from V and 1 base from J, leaving 7 bases between. CDR3 loop: CASSLEGLNYGYTF. CDR3 sequence (DNA): TGTGCCAGCAGCTTAGAGGGCCTTAACTATGGCTACACCTTC. Combining the CDR3 with reference TRBV7-9 and TRBJ1-2 gives the whole variable domain DTGVSQNPRHKITKRGQNVTFRCDPISEHNRLYWYRQTLGQGPEFLTYFQNEAQLEKSRLLSDRFSAERPKGSFSTLEIQRTEQGDSAMYLCASSLEGLNYGYTFGSGTRLTVV.

DNA for the CDR3: TGCAGCGCCCTGACGCCGGACGCAGGGCAGTACTTC. This translates into CSALTPDAGQYF. The rearrangement links TRBV29-1 to TRBJ2-5; D is possibly TRBD1 (5 bases). V was pared by 7 bases and J by 11 bases, with 20 bases between. Germline values: CDR1 SQVTM, CDR2 ANQGSEA. This CDR3 is 12 amino acids long.

The chain has TRBV28 and TRBJ2-5, with TRBD1 identical over 7 bases. The CDR3 is 14 amino acids. The germline V gene encodes CDR1 MDHEN and CDR2 SYDVKM. V lost 6 bases and J lost 4; bases outside the gene matches: 8. In nucleotides, the CDR3 is TGTGCCAGCAGGGACCACAGGGGATTAGAGACCCAGTACTTC. Its translation: CASRDHRGLETQYF.

This sequence joins TRBV11-2 and TRBJ2-7; 10 nucleotides match TRBD2. V was pared by 5 bases and J by 0 bases, with 7 bases of the junction left unmatched. CDR1 and CDR2 from the germline V gene are SGHAT and FQNNGV. This CDR3 has 16 residues. The CDR3 protein is CASSQGTSDLSYEQYF. CDR3 nucleotide sequence: TGTGCCAGCAGCCAGGGGACTAGCGACCTCTCCTACGAGCAGTACTTC. Looking up the rest from reference TRBV11-2 and TRBJ2-7 gives the full variable domain: EAGVAQSPRYKIIEKRQSVAFWCNPISGHATLYWYQQILGQGPKLLIQFQNNGVVDDSQLPKDRFSAERLKGVDSTLKIQPAKLEDSAVYLCASSQGTSDLSYEQYFGPGTRLTVT.

V gene TRBV5-4 combines with J gene TRBJ1-2; 7 nucleotides agree with TRBD1. Per the germline V gene, CDR1 is SGHNT and CDR2 is YYREEE (reference sequence). This CDR3 contains 16 residues. V lost 4 bases to trimming and J lost 4 bases; unmatched junction nucleotides: 13. The CDR3 coding sequence is TGTGCCAGCAGCCCTTTCAGACAGGGTGGCACCTATGGCTACACCTTC. Protein: CASSPFRQGGTYGYTF.

Comments on this clone: The junction and the germline gene differ at one end; a read error may be behind it. The sample carries other DNA sequences with the same CDR3. This rearrangement joins TRBV28 to TRBJ2-7; D is undetermined. The V gene's germline CDR1 is MDHEN and CDR2 SYDVKM. This CDR3 region has 12 residues. The CDR3 here is CASSWTAYEQYF. In DNA, the CDR3 is TGTGCTAGCAGTTGGACCGCCTACGAGCAGTACTTC.

This clone was seen just once. This rearrangement joins TRBV14 to TRBJ2-5; weak D call: TRBD1 (5 bases). The CDR3 runs 14 residues. Germline V lookup: CDR1 SGHDN, CDR2 FVKESK. V was trimmed by 4 bases and J by 3 bases, leaving 12 bases between them. The CDR3 DNA reads TGTGCCAGCAGCCCCTGGGGCAGGGAAGAGACCCAGTACTTC. Translated, it gives CASSPWGREETQYF.

V and J are TRBV2 and TRBJ1-5; 9 bases line up with TRBD1. Per germline, CDR1 SNHLY and CDR2 FYNNEI. After removal of 6 bases from V and 4 bases from J, the junction contained 7 bases not matched to a gene. This CDR3 comprises 15 residues. CDR3 DNA sequence: TGTGCCAGCAGGGCCGGACAGGGGATGAATCAGCCCCAGCATTTT. The encoded protein is CASRAGQGMNQPQHF.

This chain connects TRBV7-6 to TRBJ2-1; D is uncertain. This CDR3 has 14 amino acids. V gave up 1 base and J gave up 8 bases, with 12 bases separating them. Germline CDR1 reads SGHVS; CDR2 reads FNYEAQ. The CDR3 bases are TGTGCCAGCAGCTTAGGGATACAAATCGATGAGCAGTTCTTC. Translation: CASSLGIQIDEQFF.

This clone has only a few counts. J is TRBJ2-7 and V is TRBV6-5, with D possibly matching TRBD1 (6 bases). CDR3 size: 15 residues. Deletions cut 7 bases from V and 0 bases from J, with 16 bases between. CDR1 and CDR2 from the germline V gene are MNHEY and SVGAGI. The CDR3 DNA reads TGTGCCAGCAAGTCCGCGACAGGAGTCTCCTACGAGCAGTACTTC. It specifies CASKSATGVSYEQYF.

This rearrangement joins TRBV19 to TRBJ1-4; the D is unclear. The CDR3 has 14 residues. Per the germline V gene, CDR1 is LNHDA and CDR2 is SQIVND (reference sequence). V lost 3 bases and J lost 4, with 9 bases in between. CDR3 in amino acids: CASSMGLINEKLFF. CDR3 DNA sequence: TGTGCCAGTAGTATGGGATTAATTAATGAAAAACTGTTTTTT.

This clone has only a few counts. This chain connects TRBV30 to TRBJ1-5; D perhaps matches TRBD1 (6 bases). This CDR3 has 14 residues. The germline V and J ends were trimmed by 0 bases and 8 bases, with 14 bases remaining between them. The germline V gene has CDR1 GTSNPN and CDR2 SVGIG (reference sequence). Written as DNA, the CDR3 is TGTGCCTGGAGTGTACAGGGCGGCCTGGAGCCCCAGCATTTT. Its protein product is CAWSVQGGLEPQHF.

V is TRBV7-6 and J is TRBJ1-1; D gene uncertain. V lost 11 bases and J lost 3, with 19 bases in between. This CDR3 is 14 amino acids long. In germline, CDR1 is SGHVS, CDR2 FNYEAQ. The CDR3 nucleotides read TGTGCCCGAACAGCTACCTTAAGGGACACTGAAGCTTTCTTT. This translates into CARTATLRDTEAFF.

This clone was detected a few times. The J gene is TRBJ2-7, the V gene TRBV19, with D unresolved. Trimming took off 6 bases at V and 2 bases at J, with 14 bases between the two ends. This CDR3 is 14 amino acids long. CDR1 is LNHDA and CDR2 is SQIVND in the germline V gene (reference sequence). The CDR3 protein is CASSNFGPPYEQYF. The CDR3 nucleotides read TGTGCCAGTAGCAATTTCGGGCCCCCCTACGAGCAGTACTTC.

The chain combines TRBV11-2 with TRBJ2-1; D is unclear. The CDR3 totals 20 residues. Germline V gene sequence: CDR1 SGHAT, CDR2 FQNNGV. V lost 0 bases, J lost 7 bases, and 28 bases lay in between. Here the CDR3 DNA reads TGTGCCAGCAGCTTAGATGGTATGAGGACGATAACGCGTTTTGGGAATGAGCAGTTCTTC. Translating it yields CASSLDGMRTITRFGNEQFF.

Regarding this clone: Germline is not matched at one junction end, which may reflect a read error. The chain links TRBV5-1 to TRBJ1-1; TRBD1 aligns across 7 bases. Germline loops: CDR1 SGHRS, CDR2 YFSETQ. The CDR3 runs 15 residues. This CDR3 reads CASSFGTVLNTEAFF. The CDR3 nucleotides are TGTGCCAGCAGCTTCGGGACAGTCCTGAACACTGAAGCTTTCTTT.

The J gene is TRBJ1-5, the V gene TRBV5-4; D might be TRBD1 (6 bases). Germline CDR1 SGHNT, CDR2 YYREEE (reference sequence). This CDR3 is built from 13 residues. Trimming shortened V by 2 bases and J by 7 bases, and 10 bases separated the two germline ends. The CDR3 DNA reads as TGTGCCAGCAGCTTACAGGGCTCGCAGCCCCAGCATTTT. Its protein is CASSLQGSQPQHF.

The J gene is TRBJ2-5, the V gene TRBV4-1; D gene unclear. The end of the DNA fits TRBJ2-7 better, so the J call may be wrong. Germline loops: CDR1 MGHRA, CDR2 YSYEKL. This CDR3 region has 14 residues. DNA for the CDR3: TGCGCCAGCAGCCAAGGAGAAGGATCCTACGAGCAGTACTTC. Translation gives CASSQGEGSYEQYF.

On this clone itself: A read error may account for a junction end that differs from germline. This sequence joins TRBV7-9 and TRBJ2-7, with D perhaps being TRBD1 or TRBD2 (5 bases each). The CDR3 is 15 amino acids. Germline V gene data show CDR1 as SEHNR and CDR2 as FQNEAQ (reference sequence). The CDR3 bases are TGTGCCAGCACGGAAACGGGACGCCACTCCTCCGAGCAGTACTTC. Translated, it gives CASTETGRHSSEQYF.